This record looks at one T cell receptor (beta chain) sequence and its context. The antigen remains unidentified. The method was immunoSEQ multiplex PCR; TCRdb's version includes in-frame clones alone and lacks a portion of them. Of tens of thousands of clones in the sample, roughly 84% were seen once. The entry originates in a study of OX40 agonist ivuxolimab in advanced cancers. Findings of the study overall: Antigens targeted by the expanded peripheral T cells were not determined. Averaging showed that CD8+ T cells had more expanded clones than CD4+ did.

Blood draws occurred at baseline, cycle 4 day 1, and cycle 7 day 1. The receptor was isolated from an adult with an advanced solid tumor such as melanoma, head and neck, liver or kidney cancer. This specimen consisted of CD4+ or CD8+ T cells sorted from blood, obtained in a trial of the OX40 agonist ivuxolimab.

The CDR3 sequence is CASSQLAGVGDTQYF. The DNA for the CDR3 is TGTGCCAGCTCACAGCTAGCGGGAGTGGGAGATACGCAGTATTTT. The chain uses TRBV18 and TRBJ2-3; 10 nucleotides match TRBD2. CDR3 length: 15 amino acids. CDR1 and CDR2 (germline): KGHSH, LQKENI. Trimming took 4 bases from V and 5 from J; bases not matched to a gene: 6.